Listed below are T cell receptor beta chains from one sample, sequenced in a study of T-cell memory formation after mild COVID-19. TCRdb analysed the 5' RACE reads with MiXCR anew, one entry per CDR3 protein. The sample has some 100,000 distinct CDR3 sequences; 8.5% to 14% are singletons. Sequenced: PBMCs or a T cell subset sorted from them (not recorded which). Every receptor here comes from a young man who had mild COVID-19 (a few samples of this study predate the infection). Cell type and time point are not known. Both conserved end residues are part of each CDR3. Fields, in order: J gene, V gene, D gene, clone size, CDR3 DNA, CDR3 protein. A D gene is named only where the DNA matches it firmly. Not every row has a clone size; where given, it reads once, few, many or a size class.

TRBJ2-2,TRBV3-1,.,few,TGTGCCAGCAACTGGAACACCGGGGAGCTGTTTTTT,CASNWNTGELFF
TRBJ2-3,TRBV7-9,TRBD2,few,TGTGCCACTTTCTCGGTGCGGGCTAGCGGCATTACAGATACGCAGTATTTT,CATFSVRASGITDTQYF
TRBJ2-4,TRBV9,TRBD1,.,TGTGCCAGCAGCCCTAGGACAGGGCTTTCCCGGGTGGACATTCAGTACTTC,CASSPRTGLSRVDIQYF
TRBJ2-2,TRBV5-6,.,.,TGTGCCAGCAGTCGAACCATGGCTGTCGGGGAGCTGTTTTTT,CASSRTMAVGELFF
TRBJ2-1,TRBV30,TRBD1,.,TGTGCCTGGAGTTCAGGGGGCGGTAAGGATGAGCAGTTCTTC,CAWSSGGGKDEQFF
TRBJ1-1,TRBV11-2,.,.,TGTGCCAGCAGCTTCACGACAGAGAACACTGAAGCTTTCTTT,CASSFTTENTEAFF
TRBJ2-1,TRBV7-3,TRBD2,few,TGTGCCAGCAGCTTGCTAGCGGGAATCTACAATGAGCAGTTCTTC,CASSLLAGIYNEQFF
TRBJ2-5,TRBV6-6,.,.,TGTGCCAGCAGTTGCGGGCTAACCCAAGAGACCCAGTACTTC,CASSCGLTQETQYF
TRBJ2-5,TRBV7-9,.,many,TGTGCCAGCAGCTACTCAGGGAGAAAAGAGACCCAGTACTTC,CASSYSGRKETQYF
TRBJ2-1,TRBV7-9,.,.,TGTGCCAGCAGCTTTGCCAGTACTCAGGACAATGAGCAGTTCTTC,CASSFASTQDNEQFF
TRBJ2-2,TRBV9,TRBD2,.,TGTGCCAGCAGCGTAACGCGGGGGGATCCTTGGGTTGCCGGGGAGCTGTTTTTT,CASSVTRGDPWVAGELFF
TRBJ1-1,TRBV5-5,.,.,TGTGCCAGCAGCTTTTGGCACCGAGCCACTGAAGCTTTCTTT,CASSFWHRATEAFF
TRBJ2-1,TRBV29-1,.,many,TGCAGCGTTGAACAGAGCTCCTACAATGAGCAGTTCTTC,CSVEQSSYNEQFF
TRBJ2-2,TRBV6-5,.,few,TGTGCCAGCAGTTACCTAACAGCGAACACCGGGGAGCTGTTTTTT,CASSYLTANTGELFF
TRBJ2-3,TRBV28,TRBD2,.,TGTGCCAGCAGTGGGACTAGCGGATACCACACAGATACGCAGTATTTT,CASSGTSGYHTDTQYF
TRBJ2-2,TRBV7-9,TRBD2,few,TGTGCCAGCAGCTCTCGACTAGCGGAGCTGAACACCGGGGAGCTGTTTTTT,CASSSRLAELNTGELFF
TRBJ1-3,TRBV20-1,.,few,TGCAGTGCTAGAGGCAGGCACTCTGGAAACACCATATATTTT,CSARGRHSGNTIYF
TRBJ1-1,TRBV6-1,.,few,TGTGCCAGCAGTGACAGCCAGCTCATGAACACTGAAGCTTTCTTT,CASSDSQLMNTEAFF
TRBJ2-5,TRBV29-1,.,.,TGCAGCGTTGAAATTACAGGCATAGAAGAGACCCAGTACTTC,CSVEITGIEETQYF
TRBJ1-1,TRBV27,.,.,TGTGCCAGCAGTTTGGGGGGATGGGAAGCTGAAGCTTTCTTT,CASSLGGWEAEAFF
TRBJ1-1,TRBV20-1,TRBD1,.,TGCAGTGCCAAAAAAACCACAGGGGGCACTGAAGCTTTCTTT,CSAKKTTGGTEAFF
TRBJ2-1,TRBV7-8,.,.,TGTGCCAGCAGCTCACTAGGGAGCCCCTACAATGAGCAGTTCTTC,CASSSLGSPYNEQFF
TRBJ1-5,TRBV15,TRBD1,few,TGTGCCACCAGCAGGGACAGGGGCCGGTCCCAGCCCCAGCATTTT,CATSRDRGRSQPQHF
TRBJ1-1,TRBV6-5,.,few,TGTGCCAGCAACAGGGAACGGAACACTGAAGCTTTCTTT,CASNRERNTEAFF
TRBJ2-7,TRBV9,TRBD1,.,TGTGCCAGCAGCCCAAGGGACAGGGTACTGTACGAGCAGTACTTC,CASSPRDRVLYEQYF
TRBJ1-2,TRBV27,.,.,TGTGCCAGCAGTCCCCTTCCGTCGTATGGCTACACCTTC,CASSPLPSYGYTF
TRBJ2-2,TRBV12-3/TRBV12-4,.,.,TGTGCCAGCAGGAAAGACACCGGGGAGCTGTTTTTT,CASRKDTGELFF
TRBJ1-1,TRBV5-1,.,many,TGTGCCAGCAGCCAGACAGGGAACACTGAAGCTTTCTTT,CASSQTGNTEAFF
TRBJ2-2,TRBV11-3,.,.,TGTGCCAGCAGTCGGGGATTCACCGGGGAGCTGTTTTTT,CASSRGFTGELFF
TRBJ2-7,TRBV19,.,.,TGTGCCAGTAGGCCGGGAACAGGAAGCGAGCAGTACTTC,CASRPGTGSEQYF
TRBJ1-2,TRBV7-6,.,few,TGTGCCAGCAGTCCGGGGAGGGGCCGGAGTGGCTACACCTTC,CASSPGRGRSGYTF
TRBJ1-1,TRBV7-2,.,.,TGTGCCAGCAGCCCAGTCAGGTACAGCACTGAAGCTTTCTTT,CASSPVRYSTEAFF
TRBJ2-5,TRBV9,TRBD2,few,TGTGCCAGCAGCGTCATCGGGACTAGGGATGAGACCCAGTACTTC,CASSVIGTRDETQYF
TRBJ2-2,TRBV5-1,.,.,TGCGCCAGCAGCTTTTCAGAGGGGGGGCCCTACACCGGGGAGCTGTTTTTT,CASSFSEGGPYTGELFF
TRBJ2-1,TRBV4-1,TRBD1,few,TGCGCCAGCAGCCAAGATTTTTGGGACAGGGAGGCGGGCAATGAGCAGTTCTTC,CASSQDFWDREAGNEQFF
TRBJ2-2,TRBV4-1,.,.,TGCGCCAGCAGCCCCGCCTCCTCGGGGGGGGAGCTGTTTTTT,CASSPASSGGELFF
TRBJ2-2,TRBV5-5,.,many,TGTGCCAGCAGCTTGGCTTGGGGATCCACCGGGGAGCTGTTTTTT,CASSLAWGSTGELFF
TRBJ2-5,TRBV21-1,.,many,TGTGCCAGCAGCAAAGTTGGGCTAGCGGACCTGTACCAAGAGACCCAGTACTTC,CASSKVGLADLYQETQYF
TRBJ1-4,TRBV20-1,.,few,TGCAGTGCTGGCTGGGGTGAAAAACTGTTTTTT,CSAGWGEKLFF
TRBJ2-2,TRBV6-5,.,many,TGTGCCAGCAGTTACTCGATAGGGGGCGGGGAGCTGTTTTTT,CASSYSIGGGELFF
TRBJ1-2,TRBV6-5,.,few,TGTGCCAGCAGCCCGGTGACCGCTAACTATGGCTACACCTTC,CASSPVTANYGYTF
TRBJ2-1,TRBV20-1,TRBD2,few,TGCAGTGCTAGAATACTAGCGGGGGGCAGTAATGAGCAGTTCTTC,CSARILAGGSNEQFF
TRBJ2-1,TRBV7-2,.,.,TGTGCCAGCAGCTTAGTAGGGGGGACAGCCGAGGAGCAGTTCTTC,CASSLVGGTAEEQFF
TRBJ1-5,TRBV6-2/TRBV6-3,.,few,TGTGCCAGCAGTTACTGGCACGGGGGGCCTCAGCCCCAGCATTTT,CASSYWHGGPQPQHF
TRBJ1-5,TRBV7-9,.,many,TGTGCCAGCAGCTTGGACCAGGGTCTTCAGCCCCAGCATTTT,CASSLDQGLQPQHF
TRBJ1-6,TRBV6-2/TRBV6-3,TRBD1,.,TGTGCCAGCAGCCAAACGGACAGGGGCAATTCACCCCTCCACTTT,CASSQTDRGNSPLHF
TRBJ2-1,TRBV6-5,TRBD1,many,TGTGCCAGCAGTTACAGTCGGACAGGGTCCCCGTTCTTC,CASSYSRTGSPFF